This T cell receptor beta chain was found in a study of PD-L1 blockade in urothelial cancer. Study-wide context: As for prior chemotherapy regimens, patients had received 0 to 3. The analyses of blood took place 3 weeks (second dose) and 6 weeks after treatment start.

The repertoire was sequenced with immunoSEQ multiplex PCR; TCRdb's copy has only in-frame clones and lacks some. The sample yields around 130,000 clones, about 81% seen once. Specified time point: pretreatment peripheral blood. CDR3 length equals 15 residues. With 2 bases removed from V and 6 bases from J, the gap between germline ends came to 13 bases. Germline V CDR1 and CDR2: MNHEY, SVGAGI. This clonotype was obtained from a man between 45 and 60 years old with urothelial cancer. The starting material was PBMCs, obtained around atezolizumab (anti-PD-L1) treatment. The J gene is TRBJ2-2, the V gene TRBV6-5; a weak D match, TRBD1 (5 bases). The CDR3 DNA follows: TGTGCCAGCAGTTACGGGGCCGGATTATCCGGGGAGCTGTTTTTT. Translated, it gives CASSYGAGLSGELFF.